These 25 T cell receptor beta chains came from one sample sequenced in a study of blood T cell repertoires in COVID-19. Profiling relied on immunoSEQ multiplex PCR, and the TCRdb table lists in-frame clones only, not all of them. Here the sample spans some 220,000 clones, 85% being singletons. The sequenced sample was peripheral blood. The source of these receptors is a woman aged 60-75 years with active or convalescent COVID-19.

J is TRBJ1-3 and V is TRBV21-1. TRBV21-1 is classified as a pseudogene. The CDR3 runs 16 residues. Written as DNA, the CDR3 is TGTGCCCTTTTGACGGGGAATCACAACTCTGGAAACACCATATATTTT. As protein: CALLTGNHNSGNTIYF.

The chain links TRBV2 to TRBJ2-5; 9 nucleotides match TRBD2. Germline V CDR1 and CDR2: SNHLY, FYNNEI. Losses at the gene ends were 0 bases for V and 1 base for J; bases not matched to a gene: 6. The CDR3 loop spans 17 amino acids. CDR3 protein: CASSEALAGGPQETQYF. CDR3 DNA sequence: TGTGCCAGCAGTGAAGCGCTTGCGGGGGGGCCCCAAGAGACCCAGTACTTC.

The chain has TRBV5-1 and TRBJ2-1; TRBD2 agrees at 8 bases. The germline CDR1 and CDR2 sequences are SGHRS and YFSETQ. Trimming removed 2 bases from V and 2 bases from J; junction bases left unmatched: 9. The CDR3 loop spans 17 amino acids. The CDR3 is CASSLMPSGGTYNEQFF. The CDR3 DNA sequence: TGCGCCAGCAGCTTAATGCCCAGCGGGGGAACCTACAATGAGCAGTTCTTC.

This clone was counted a single time. The genes are TRBV9 and TRBJ1-2; D ambiguous. This CDR3 has 15 residues. Trimming cost V 3 bases and J 4 bases, with 16 bases left between them. Germline CDR1 SGDLS, CDR2 YYNGEE. The CDR3 region has the DNA TGTGCCAGCAGCGCTAACGGGGAGGTGGGCTATGGCTACACCTTC. This encodes CASSANGEVGYGYTF.

V gene TRBV5-1 combines with J gene TRBJ1-2; TRBD1 agrees at 9 bases. V gave up 2 bases and J gave up 6 bases; unmatched junction bases: 5. The germline gives CDR1 SGHRS, CDR2 YFSETQ. The CDR3 contains 14 residues. CDR3 loop: CASSLRTGEHGYTF. The CDR3, as DNA: TGCGCCAGCAGCTTACGGACAGGGGAACATGGCTACACCTTC. The full variable domain, with the rest looked up from reference TRBV5-1 and TRBJ1-2, is KAGVTQTPRYLIKTRGQQVTLSCSPISGHRSVSWYQQTPGQGLQFLFEYFSETQRNKGNFPGRFSGRQFSNSRSEMNVSTLELGDSALYLCASSLRTGEHGYTFGSGTRLTVV.

This clone was detected a few times. The genes are TRBV30 and TRBJ2-3; TRBD1 matches 9 bases. Trimming cost V 4 bases and J 1 base; bases outside gene matches: 6. This CDR3 has 15 residues. Per the germline V gene, CDR1 is GTSNPN and CDR2 is SVGIG (reference sequence). Here the CDR3 reads CAWNLGQGRTDTQYF. The CDR3 nucleotides read TGTGCCTGGAATCTCGGACAGGGGCGCACAGATACGCAGTATTTT.

The chain couples TRBV6-6 to TRBJ1-1; weak D call: TRBD1 (6 bases). The V end lost 6 bases, the J end lost 0 bases, and 11 bases lay between the germline ends. The CDR3 length is 14 residues. The V gene's germline CDR1 is MNHNY and CDR2 SVGAGI (reference sequence). CDR3 nucleotides: TGTGCCAGCAGGCTACAGGGTATGAACACTGAAGCTTTCTTT. Protein product: CASRLQGMNTEAFF.

V is TRBV11-3 and J is TRBJ2-5; TRBD2 matches at 14 bases. With V trimmed by 3 bases and J by 5 bases, 5 bases remained unmatched. The V gene's germline CDR1 is SGHNT and CDR2 YENEEA. The CDR3 runs to 16 residues. The CDR3 nucleotides read TGTGCCAGCAGCTTGACTAGCGGGGGGGTCGGGGAGACCCAGTACTTC. Encoded protein: CASSLTSGGVGETQYF.

The chain combines TRBV5-4 with TRBJ2-7; the D gene is possibly TRBD2 (5 bases). Trimming pared 0 bases from V and 6 bases from J, leaving 10 bases between. CDR1 is SGHNT and CDR2 is YYREEE in the germline V gene (reference sequence). There are 13 residues in the CDR3. Here the CDR3 DNA reads TGTGCCAGCAGCTTGGCCGGGGTGGCCGAGCAGTACGTC. It is translated as CASSLAGVAEQYV.

This clone has just a few counts. The chain carries TRBV14 and TRBJ2-1, with 7 nucleotides matching TRBD1. Looked up from germline, CDR1 is SGHDN and CDR2 is FVKESK. V lost 4 bases and J lost 3; bases outside the gene matches: 3. The CDR3 loop spans 14 amino acids. The CDR3 loop is CASSRQGFYNEQFF. In nucleotides, the CDR3 is TGTGCCAGCAGCCGACAGGGATTCTACAATGAGCAGTTCTTC.

The chain links TRBV14 to TRBJ1-2; possibly TRBD1 for D (6 bases). The CDR3 has 15 residues. V lost 3 bases and J 4 bases, leaving 15 bases between the germline ends. CDR1 and CDR2 from the germline V gene are SGHDN and FVKESK. CDR3 sequence: CASSHRDRGAYGYTF. For the CDR3, the DNA is TGTGCCAGCAGCCACAGGGACCGGGGGGCCTATGGCTACACCTTC.

The chain carries TRBV18 and TRBJ2-1; tentative D call: TRBD1 (6 bases). V was trimmed by 6 bases and J by 0 bases, leaving 12 bases between them. This CDR3 spans 15 amino acids. Germline CDR1 and CDR2: KGHSH and LQKENI. In DNA form, the CDR3 reads TGTGCCAGCTCCCTGAGGGGGAGCTCCTACAATGAGCAGTTCTTC. Protein sequence: CASSLRGSSYNEQFF.

The chain employs TRBV6-1 and TRBJ2-3; TRBD2 agrees at 8 bases. Germline CDR1 reads MNHNS; CDR2 reads SASEGT. The V gene end was trimmed by 1 base and the J gene end by 0 bases; junction bases not matched to a gene: 6. This CDR3 is 17 amino acids long. DNA of the CDR3: TGTGCCAGCAGTGAAGGGGTAGCGGGACATAGCACAGATACGCAGTATTTT. Translated, it gives CASSEGVAGHSTDTQYF.

The V gene is TRBV5-1, the J gene TRBJ2-2; perhaps TRBD2 as D (5 bases). The CDR3 loop spans 15 amino acids. CDR1 SGHRS and CDR2 YFSETQ come from the germline V gene. With 4 bases removed from V and 5 bases from J, the gap between germline ends came to 15 bases. The CDR3 region is CASSMAERATGELFF. DNA for the CDR3: TGCGCCAGCAGCATGGCCGAGAGGGCGACCGGGGAGCTGTTTTTT.

The J gene is TRBJ2-3, the V gene TRBV2; 9 bases match TRBD2. The CDR3 runs 17 residues. V shed 5 bases, J shed 4 bases, and the junction held 13 bases outside the gene matches. CDR1 and CDR2 from the germline V gene are SNHLY and FYNNEI. CDR3 DNA sequence: TGTGCCAGCAGTCCCATTCGGGTAGCGGGAGTCCCAGATACGCAGTATTTT. Translating gives CASSPIRVAGVPDTQYF. Full variable domain (outside the CDR3, taken from reference TRBV2 and TRBJ2-3): EPEVTQTPSHQVTQMGQEVILRCVPISNHLYFYWYRQILGQKVEFLVSFYNNEISEKSEIFDDQFSVERPDGSNFTLKIRSTKLEDSAMYFCASSPIRVAGVPDTQYFGPGTRLTVL.

The chain employs TRBV28 and TRBJ2-5; 8 bases map to TRBD2. This CDR3 has 15 residues. Germline V gives CDR1 MDHEN, CDR2 SYDVKM. With 6 bases clipped from V and 4 bases from J, the junction kept 10 bases outside the gene matches. The CDR3 is CASSVSGGPLETQYF. CDR3 nucleotide sequence: TGTGCCAGCAGCGTTTCGGGGGGGCCCCTAGAGACCCAGTACTTC. Complete variable domain (other parts from reference TRBV28 and TRBJ2-5): DVKVTQSSRYLVKRTGEKVFLECVQDMDHENMFWYRQDPGLGLRLIYFSYDVKMKEKGDIPEGYSVSREKKERFSLILESASTNQTSMYLCASSVSGGPLETQYFGPGTRLLVL.

This clone showed up just once. This chain connects TRBV7-9 to TRBJ2-7, with TRBD2 matching 10 bases. The CDR3 is 17 residues long. V lost 2 bases, J lost 3 bases, and 10 bases stayed unmatched. The germline V gene encodes CDR1 SEHNR and CDR2 FQNEAQ (reference sequence). CDR3 amino acids: CASSLSLAGERNYEQYF. Here the CDR3 DNA reads TGTGCCAGCAGCTTAAGCCTAGCGGGAGAAAGGAACTACGAGCAGTACTTC.

The chain uses TRBV25-1 and TRBJ2-7; TRBD1 matches at 7 bases. The CDR3 has 15 residues. Trimming removed 2 bases from V and 3 bases from J; junction bases left unmatched: 7. Per germline, CDR1 MGHDK and CDR2 SYGVNS. The CDR3 DNA follows: TGTGCCAGCAGTGAAAGCTCGGGACAGTACTACGAGCAGTACTTC. Its protein product is CASSESSGQYYEQYF.

This clone was seen just once. The gene calls are TRBV6-6 and TRBJ2-2, with TRBD1 identical over 10 bases. CDR1 is MNHNY, CDR2 SVGAGI, per germline (reference sequence). The CDR3 is 16 amino acids. Trimming cost V 5 bases and J 1 base; bases outside gene matches: 4. CDR3 sequence (DNA): TGTGCCAGCAGTCCCCGGGACAGGGGGAACACCGGGGAGCTGTTTTTT. This codes for CASSPRDRGNTGELFF.

The chain combines TRBV20-1 with TRBJ1-1; D perhaps matches TRBD1 (6 bases). The CDR3 covers 11 residues. The ends were cut back, 5 bases at V and 6 bases at J, with 10 bases in the middle. In germline, CDR1 is DFQATT, CDR2 SNEGSKA (reference sequence). The CDR3 sequence is CSAGGRSEAFF. Here the CDR3 DNA reads TGCAGTGCTGGGGGCAGGTCTGAAGCTTTCTTT.

Points on this clone: One junction end disagrees with the germline gene, perhaps due to a read error. The chain is built from TRBV7-7 and TRBJ2-5, with TRBD1 matching over 11 bases. Germline loops: CDR1 SSHAT, CDR2 FNYEAQ (reference sequence). The CDR3 runs 16 residues. The CDR3 is CASSVTGGQGEETQYF. The CDR3 nucleotides are TGTGCTAGCAGCGTTACGGGGGGACAGGGGGAAGAGACCCAGTACTTC.

The J gene is TRBJ2-5, the V gene TRBV3-1 (or the pseudogene TRBV3-2); the match to TRBD2 covers 13 bases. Trimming cost V 4 bases and J 2 bases; bases outside gene matches: 4. The CDR3 runs 16 residues. Germline V gives CDR1 LGHDT, CDR2 YNNKEL (reference sequence). The CDR3 nucleotides are TGTGCCAGCAGCCCCGGACTAGCGGGGGAGCAAGAGACCCAGTACTTC. Translating gives CASSPGLAGEQETQYF.

The V and J genes are TRBV2 and TRBJ2-2; TRBD1 is a possible D gene (5 bases). In germline, CDR1 is SNHLY, CDR2 FYNNEI. This CDR3 has 15 residues. The V end was cut by 7 bases, the J end by 5 bases, with 17 bases between. As DNA, the CDR3 is TGTGCCAGCATGCTTGAGACAGCGACAACCGGGGAGCTGTTTTTT. Its translation: CASMLETATTGELFF.

This clone was seen a single time. The chain links TRBV5-6 to TRBJ1-4; maybe TRBD1 (5 bases). Germline assignment: CDR1 SGHDT and CDR2 YYEEEE. V was shortened by 2 bases and J by 6 bases, with 8 bases between the two germline ends. This CDR3 comprises 13 residues. The CDR3 protein is CASSFGTDEKLFF. The CDR3 coding sequence is TGTGCCAGCAGCTTCGGGACTGATGAAAAACTGTTTTTT.

CDR3 residues: CAWSRMAGDNTGELFF. CDR3 DNA: TGTGCCTGGAGTCGAATGGCGGGAGATAACACCGGGGAGCTGTTTTTT. The chain recombines TRBV30 with TRBJ2-2; 7 bases match TRBD2. This CDR3 is built from 16 residues. Trimming removed 2 bases from V and 2 bases from J; junction bases left unmatched: 8. CDR1 GTSNPN and CDR2 SVGIG come from the germline V gene (reference sequence).